These 5 T cell receptor beta chains originate from one sample sequenced in a study of cytomegalovirus exposure and HLA in healthy donors (dated by TCRdb to 2017 to 2019). The method behind the library was the immunoSEQ multiplex PCR assay. For the multiplex PCR, a mixture combining 60 forward primers for TCR Vbeta segments and 13 reverse primers for TCR Jbeta segments was used. TCRdb took this table from immuneACCESS and kept in-frame rearrangements with V and J called. Such tables lack part of the clones; where checked against another copy, unresolved V genes explain under half of the gap, and the rest is unexplained. Here the sample has fewer than 250,000 clones; 75% to 80% occur a single time. Clones ranked in the top ten supply 1.5% to 2% of the sample. Sequenced sample: PBMCs. The origin of the receptors is a male donor in good health and CMV-seronegative.

This clone was detected once. The rearrangement joins TRBV9 to TRBJ1-1; D is possibly TRBD1 (6 bases). CDR1 is SGDLS, CDR2 YYNGEE, per germline. The length of the CDR3 is 15 residues. V lost 0 bases and J 11 bases, leaving 20 bases between the germline ends. CDR3 protein: CASSVAGGAGIGAFF. CDR3 bases: TGTGCCAGCAGCGTAGCTGGGGGGGCTGGGATTGGGGCTTTCTTT. Using reference TRBV9 and TRBJ1-1 for the parts outside the CDR3, the full variable domain is DSGVTQTPKHLITATGQRVTLRCSPRSGDLSVYWYQQSLDQGLQFLIQYYNGEERAKGNILERFSAQQFPDLHSELNLSSLELGDSALYFCASSVAGGAGIGAFFGQGTRLTVV.

The chain has TRBV10-3 and TRBJ2-1, with 10 positions matching TRBD2. The germline V gene encodes CDR1 ENHRY and CDR2 SYGVKD. The CDR3 is 17 amino acids. J gave up 2 bases and V 6 bases, and 10 bases lay outside the gene matches. The CDR3 sequence is CAISDPGGTSAYNEQFF. DNA of the CDR3: TGTGCCATCAGCGACCCTGGTGGGACTAGCGCCTACAATGAGCAGTTCTTC.

This clone has just a few counts. J is TRBJ2-7 and V is TRBV19, with D perhaps TRBD1 (6 bases). CDR3 size: 15 residues. Germline-derived CDR1 and CDR2 are LNHDA and SQIVND (reference sequence). The V end was cut by 5 bases, the J end by 4 bases, with 18 bases between. The chain's CDR3 is CASSQAGDTGYEQYF. In nucleotides, the CDR3 is TGTGCCAGTAGTCAAGCCGGGGACACGGGTTACGAGCAGTACTTC.

Regarding this clone: Other nucleotide sequences from this sample produce the same CDR3. J is TRBJ2-5 and V is TRBV7-2; 7 nucleotides match TRBD1. The CDR3 runs 14 residues. V lost 1 base and J lost 3; bases outside the gene matches: 2. CDR1 is SGHTA and CDR2 is FQGNSA in the germline V gene. The CDR3 coding sequence is TGTGCCAGCAGCTTAGGACAGGGCAAAGAGACCCAGTACTTC. This encodes CASSLGQGKETQYF.

The gene calls are TRBV5-4 and TRBJ2-1; D might be TRBD1 (6 bases). V was cut by 4 bases and J by 6 bases, with 17 bases left in between. Germline V gene lookup returns CDR1 SGHNT and CDR2 YYREEE (reference sequence). The CDR3 contains 15 residues. The DNA of the CDR3 is TGTGCCAGCAGCAGAGGGGTCCTACAGGGCAATGAGCAGTTCTTC. The encoded protein is CASSRGVLQGNEQFF. Combining the CDR3 with reference TRBV5-4 and TRBJ2-1 gives the whole variable domain ETGVTQSPTHLIKTRGQQVTLRCSSQSGHNTVSWYQQALGQGPQFIFQYYREEENGRGNFPPRFSGLQFPNYSSELNVNALELDDSALYLCASSRGVLQGNEQFFGPGTRLTVL.